The 29 T cell receptor beta chains below all came from one sample that was sequenced in a study of vaccination and CD4 T cells after COVID-19. Treatment: roughly 10-day PBMC culture with coronavirus spike peptide pools or control peptides (ViraFEST assay). Their recognized antigens are unknown. Sequenced with the Oncomine TCR Beta short-read assay was DNA taken from cultured CD4+ T cells. TCRdb redid the calling of the PCR reads with MiXCR, one entry per CDR3 protein. Of around 12,000 distinct CDR3 sequences listed, 60% to 80% are singletons. Sequenced input: CD4+ T cells from blood, cultured in vitro. These TCRs come from a human donor who had recovered from COVID-19.

The genes are TRBV7-9 and TRBJ1-2; 8 nucleotides align to TRBD1. Germline CDR1 SEHNR, CDR2 FQNEAQ (reference sequence). The CDR3 length is 12 residues. The V and J ends lost 5 bases and 8 bases, in that order; junction bases with no gene match: 4. The CDR3 nucleotides read TGTGCCAGCAGCAGAGACAGGGGCGGCTACACCTTC. Its translation is CASSRDRGGYTF. Combining the CDR3 with reference TRBV7-9 and TRBJ1-2 gives the whole variable domain DTGVSQNPRHKITKRGQNVTFRCDPISEHNRLYWYRQTLGQGPEFLTYFQNEAQLEKSRLLSDRFSAERPKGSFSTLEIQRTEQGDSAMYLCASSRDRGGYTFGSGTRLTVV.

This chain links TRBV6-2 or TRBV6-3 with TRBJ2-1, with D unclear. Trimming took 5 bases from V and 5 from J, leaving 19 bases between them. Germline V CDR1 and CDR2: MNHEY, SVGEGT. The CDR3 covers 16 residues. The CDR3 DNA is TGTGCCAGCAGTGAGGAACTACAAAGGGTAAACAATGAGCAGTTCTTC. Amino acids: CASSEELQRVNNEQFF.

This clonotype qualifies as medium-sized (0.01 to 0.1%). Written as DNA, the CDR3 is TGTGCCAGCAGCTCAGCTCGACTGGGGATGTATAGCAATCAGCCCCAGCATTTT. It translates to CASSSARLGMYSNQPQHF. The rearrangement links TRBV28 to TRBJ1-5; D is undetermined. The CDR3 length is 18 residues. Deletions cut 6 bases from V and 0 bases from J, with 21 bases between. The germline gives CDR1 MDHEN, CDR2 SYDVKM. Full variable domain (outside the CDR3, taken from reference TRBV28 and TRBJ1-5): DVKVTQSSRYLVKRTGEKVFLECVQDMDHENMFWYRQDPGLGLRLIYFSYDVKMKEKGDIPEGYSVSREKKERFSLILESASTNQTSMYLCASSSARLGMYSNQPQHFGDGTRLSIL.

The V call is TRBV7-2, the J call TRBJ1-2; 7 nucleotides match TRBD1. J lost 4 bases, V lost 5 bases, and 7 bases had no gene match. Looked up from germline, CDR1 is SGHTA and CDR2 is FQGNSA. The CDR3 totals 14 residues. The DNA of the CDR3 is TGTGCCAGCAGCCAACTGACAGGGACCTATGGCTACACCTTC. It yields the protein CASSQLTGTYGYTF.

The chain links TRBV27 to TRBJ2-2; tentative D call: TRBD2 (5 bases). The CDR3 totals 15 residues. V was trimmed by 1 base and J by 5 bases, leaving 11 bases between them. Per the germline V gene, CDR1 is MNHEY and CDR2 is SMNVEV (reference sequence). In DNA form, the CDR3 reads TGTGCCAGCAGTTTATTGATCTCGGGGACCGGGGAGCTGTTTTTT. Its translation is CASSLLISGTGELFF.

V and J are TRBV6-1 and TRBJ1-6; no clear D. The germline V gene encodes CDR1 MNHNS and CDR2 SASEGT. The CDR3 runs to 11 residues. The V end was cut by 3 bases, the J end by 8 bases, with 2 bases between. CDR3 residues: CASSDYSPLHF. The CDR3 coding sequence is TGTGCCAGCAGTGATTATTCACCCCTCCACTTT.

This chain uses TRBV7-9 with TRBJ2-2; D unclear. V was pared by 2 bases and J by 0 bases, with 4 bases between. This CDR3 has 14 amino acids. Germline CDR1 and CDR2: SEHNR and FQNEAQ (reference sequence). In nucleotides, the CDR3 is TGTGCCAGCAGCTTACTAGCGAACACCGGGGAGCTGTTTTTT. It specifies CASSLLANTGELFF.

The V gene is TRBV20-1, the J gene TRBJ1-3, with D uncertain. The CDR3 has 15 residues. V shed 5 bases and J shed 5 bases, with 19 bases lying between them. Germline V gene lookup returns CDR1 DFQATT and CDR2 SNEGSKA (reference sequence). The CDR3 nucleotides read TGCAGTGCTCCCCCTTCGACCGGCACCCGAAACACCATATATTTT. Its protein is CSAPPSTGTRNTIYF.

This chain uses TRBV6-2 or TRBV6-3 with TRBJ2-3; 9 bases map to TRBD2. Unmatched junction bases numbered 8, after V lost 6 bases and J lost 1 base. Looked up from germline, CDR1 is MNHEY and CDR2 is SVGEGT. The length of the CDR3 is 16 residues. CDR3 residues: CASSRLAVMGTDTQYF. The CDR3 nucleotides read TGTGCCAGCAGCCGACTAGCGGTAATGGGCACAGATACGCAGTATTTT.

This sequence joins TRBV7-2 and TRBJ1-2; D is unresolved. The ends were cut back, 5 bases at V and 5 bases at J, with 15 bases in the middle. The CDR3 has 14 residues. The V gene's germline CDR1 is SGHTA and CDR2 FQGNSA. The CDR3 region has the DNA TGTGCCAGCAGCCCCCCGTCGCCGGAATATGGCTACACCTTC. Protein sequence: CASSPPSPEYGYTF.

The J gene is TRBJ2-3, the V gene TRBV10-3; D is perhaps TRBD2 (6 bases). V was clipped by 8 bases and J by 0 bases, with 9 bases between them. From germline, CDR1 is ENHRY and CDR2 SYGVKD. The CDR3 runs 13 residues. This CDR3 reads CAISRGSTDTQYF. CDR3 nucleotide sequence: TGTGCCATCTCTCGGGGGAGCACAGATACGCAGTATTTT.

The chain links TRBV7-2 to TRBJ1-2, with D possibly matching TRBD1 (6 bases). This CDR3 has 13 residues. CDR1 is SGHTA, CDR2 FQGNSA, per germline. V dropped 1 base and J dropped 12 bases, with 15 bases sitting between them. The DNA of the CDR3 is TGTGCCAGCAGCTTAGAACAGGGCCAATGGCACACCTTC. It is translated as CASSLEQGQWHTF.

The chain is built from TRBV7-3 and TRBJ1-1, with D uncertain. The CDR3 consists of 13 residues. Per the germline V gene, CDR1 is SGHTA and CDR2 is FQGTGA. V lost 2 bases, J lost 3 bases, and 7 bases lay in between. Here the CDR3 DNA reads TGTGCCAGCAGCTTAGGCCAGTACACTGAAGCTTTCTTT. This encodes CASSLGQYTEAFF.

This chain joins TRBV15 and TRBJ1-1; D might be TRBD1 (5 bases). Germline lookup yields CDR1 LNHNV and CDR2 YYDKDF (reference sequence). The CDR3 length is 16 residues. V lost 1 base to trimming and J lost 0 bases, with 12 bases between them. The CDR3 region has the DNA TGTGCCACCAGCAGAGGACAGACTCTCATGAACACTGAAGCTTTCTTT. As protein: CATSRGQTLMNTEAFF.

DNA for the CDR3: TGCGCCAGCAGTCAATTTTACGTTGCGAGAACCCAGCCCCAGCATTTT. This sequence encodes CASSQFYVARTQPQHF. The chain links TRBV23-1 to TRBJ1-5; D is uncertain. Being an ORF, TRBV23-1 has a function that is uncertain. V dropped 1 base and J dropped 7 bases, with 17 bases sitting between them. The CDR3 runs 16 residues.

V is TRBV19 and J is TRBJ1-5, with 11 bases fitting TRBD1. After removal of 6 bases from V and 6 bases from J, the junction contained 4 bases not matched to a gene. The germline V gene has CDR1 LNHDA and CDR2 SQIVND (reference sequence). The CDR3 contains 14 residues. The CDR3 bases are TGTGCCAGTAGCAGGGACAGGGGGATTCAGCCCCAGCATTTT. This translates into CASSRDRGIQPQHF.

This clonotype appeared a few times. The chain recombines TRBV27 with TRBJ2-1; D gene unclear. V was clipped by 5 bases and J by 1 base, with 15 bases between them. This CDR3 is 16 amino acids long. The germline V gene has CDR1 MNHEY and CDR2 SMNVEV (reference sequence). CDR3 in DNA: TGTGCCAGCAGTCTTATACCTTCCCTTTCCTACAATGAGCAGTTCTTC. It codes for CASSLIPSLSYNEQFF.

This clonotype is judged medium-sized. The DNA of the CDR3 is TGTGCCAGCAGTAGGACTAGCTCCTACAATGAGCAGTTCTTC. Encoded protein: CASSRTSSYNEQFF. The gene calls are TRBV27 and TRBJ2-1; 7 positions agree with TRBD2. The CDR3 runs to 14 residues. The V and J ends lost 5 bases and 0 bases, in that order; junction bases with no gene match: 1. CDR1 is MNHEY, CDR2 SMNVEV, per germline (reference sequence).

DNA for the CDR3: TGTGCCAGCAGCTTTGACAGGGTCGAGACCCAGTACTTC. Encoded protein: CASSFDRVETQYF. The chain couples TRBV5-6 to TRBJ2-5; TRBD1 aligns across 7 bases. V shed 2 bases, J shed 5 bases, and the junction held 3 bases outside the gene matches. This CDR3 has 13 residues. Germline V gene data show CDR1 as SGHDT and CDR2 as YYEEEE.

The genes are TRBV24-1 and TRBJ2-7; possibly TRBD2 for D (6 bases). V was clipped by 4 bases and J by 0 bases, with 18 bases between them. Germline V gene sequence: CDR1 KGHDR, CDR2 SFDVKD. CDR3 length equals 17 residues. The CDR3 here is CATSDGTGPFGSYEQYF. The CDR3, as DNA: TGTGCCACCAGTGACGGGACTGGCCCATTCGGCTCCTACGAGCAGTACTTC.

The chain carries TRBV6-1 and TRBJ1-1; D gene ambiguous. CDR3 length: 11 residues. Per the germline V gene, CDR1 is MNHNS and CDR2 is SASEGT. Trimming shortened V by 5 bases and J by 11 bases, and 12 bases separated the two germline ends. CDR3 residues: CASSPAPWAFF. As DNA, the CDR3 is TGTGCCAGCAGTCCCGCCCCATGGGCTTTCTTT.

This clonotype appeared a few times. The V and J genes are TRBV7-8 and TRBJ2-3; D remains ambiguous. Looked up from germline, CDR1 is SGHVS and CDR2 is FQNEAQ. Trimming took off 5 bases at V and 6 bases at J, with 18 bases between the two ends. The CDR3 sequence is 15 residues long. The CDR3 protein is CASSATERVSDTQYF. CDR3 DNA: TGTGCCAGCAGCGCCACGGAGAGAGTTTCTGATACGCAGTATTTT.

This rearrangement joins TRBV6-2 or TRBV6-3 to TRBJ2-7, with a possible D match to TRBD1 (5 bases). CDR1 and CDR2 (germline): MNHEY, SVGEGT. The length of the CDR3 is 15 residues. Trimming took off 2 bases at V and 2 bases at J, with 13 bases between the two ends. CDR3 nucleotide sequence: TGTGCCAGCAGTTACCAACGACAGTTAACCTACGAGCAGTACTTC. Translated: CASSYQRQLTYEQYF.

The J gene is TRBJ2-7, the V gene TRBV20-1; perhaps TRBD2 as D (5 bases). Trimming shortened V by 6 bases and J by 6 bases, and 18 bases separated the two germline ends. The CDR3 contains 13 residues. Germline CDR1 is DFQATT and CDR2 is SNEGSKA (reference sequence). The CDR3 bases are TGCAGTGCCCCCCGGGAATCCCGGAGCGAGCAGTACTTC. Translation gives CSAPRESRSEQYF.

The chain employs TRBV9 and TRBJ2-5; the match to TRBD2 covers 12 bases. The CDR3 has 15 residues. In germline, CDR1 is SGDLS, CDR2 YYNGEE. The J segment lost 4 bases and the V segment lost 3 bases, leaving 4 bases of the junction unmatched. Here the CDR3 DNA reads TGTGCCAGCAGCGCGACTAGCGGGAGATCAGAGACCCAGTACTTC. Amino acid sequence: CASSATSGRSETQYF.

This chain joins TRBV7-2 and TRBJ1-3, with a weak D call TRBD1 (6 bases). The CDR3 length is 15 residues. Germline CDR1 is SGHTA and CDR2 is FQGNSA. V was pared by 1 base and J by 3 bases, with 10 bases between. CDR3 coding DNA: TGTGCCAGCAGCTTAGGTTCAGGGGTTGGAAACACCATATATTTT. It yields the protein CASSLGSGVGNTIYF.

This clonotype has a single count. V gene TRBV6-1 combines with J gene TRBJ1-2; 8 positions agree with TRBD1. The V gene's germline CDR1 is MNHNS and CDR2 SASEGT. This CDR3 is 14 amino acids long. V was pared by 8 bases and J by 1 base, with 6 bases of the junction left unmatched. Written as DNA, the CDR3 is TGTGCCAGCGGACGGACAGGGCATAACTATGGCTACACCTTC. It codes for CASGRTGHNYGYTF.

The chain recombines TRBV7-3 with TRBJ1-2; 7 bases are shared with TRBD1. The V segment lost 5 bases and the J segment 5 bases; nucleotides outside the gene matches: 8. Germline V CDR1 and CDR2: SGHTA, FQGTGA. This CDR3 is 14 amino acids long. This chain's CDR3 is CASSPQDRRYGYTF. The CDR3 DNA is TGTGCCAGCAGCCCCCAGGACAGGCGGTATGGCTACACCTTC. Drawing the rest from reference TRBV7-3 and TRBJ1-2, the complete variable domain is GAGVSQTPSNKVTEKGKYVELRCDPISGHTALYWYRQSLGQGPEFLIYFQGTGAADDSGLPNDRFFAVRPEGSVSTLKIQRTERGDSAVYLCASSPQDRRYGYTFGSGTRLTVV.

Regarding this clonotype: One end of the junction varies from germline; a read error may be responsible. The rearrangement joins TRBV7-2 to TRBJ1-3; D is ambiguous. The V gene's germline CDR1 is SGHTA and CDR2 FQGNSA. CDR3 length equals 15 residues. The CDR3 reads CASSPAGNTGNTIYF. CDR3 bases: TGCGCCAGCAGCCCCGCTGGGAATACTGGAAACACCATATATTTT.